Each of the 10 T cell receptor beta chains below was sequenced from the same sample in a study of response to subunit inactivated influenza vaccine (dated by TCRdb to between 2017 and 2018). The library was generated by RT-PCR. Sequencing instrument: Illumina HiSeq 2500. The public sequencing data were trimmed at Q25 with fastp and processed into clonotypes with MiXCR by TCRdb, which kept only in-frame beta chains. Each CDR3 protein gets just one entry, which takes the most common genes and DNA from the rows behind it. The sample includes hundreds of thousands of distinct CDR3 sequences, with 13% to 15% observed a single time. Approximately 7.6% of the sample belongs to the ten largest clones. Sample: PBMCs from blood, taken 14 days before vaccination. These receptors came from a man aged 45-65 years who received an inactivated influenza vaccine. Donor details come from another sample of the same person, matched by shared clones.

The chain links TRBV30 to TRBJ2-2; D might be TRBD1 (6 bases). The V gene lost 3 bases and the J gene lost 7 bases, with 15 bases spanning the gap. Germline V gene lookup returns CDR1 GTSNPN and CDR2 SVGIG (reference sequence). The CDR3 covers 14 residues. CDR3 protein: CAWSATGLIGELFF. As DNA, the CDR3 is TGTGCCTGGAGCGCTACAGGGTTAATCGGGGAGCTGTTTTTT.

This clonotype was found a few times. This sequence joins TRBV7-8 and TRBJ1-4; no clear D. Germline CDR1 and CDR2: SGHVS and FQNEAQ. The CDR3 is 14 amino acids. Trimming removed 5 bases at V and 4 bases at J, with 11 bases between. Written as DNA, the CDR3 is TGTGCCAGCAGCGCGACGGATCTTAATGAAAAACTGTTTTTT. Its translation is CASSATDLNEKLFF.

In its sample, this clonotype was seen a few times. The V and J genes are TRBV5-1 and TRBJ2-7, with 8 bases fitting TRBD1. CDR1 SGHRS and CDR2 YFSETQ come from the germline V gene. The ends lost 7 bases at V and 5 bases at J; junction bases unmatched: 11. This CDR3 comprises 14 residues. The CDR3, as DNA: TGCGCCAGCTACGAAACAGGGGGTATAGACGAGCAGTACTTC. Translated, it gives CASYETGGIDEQYF.

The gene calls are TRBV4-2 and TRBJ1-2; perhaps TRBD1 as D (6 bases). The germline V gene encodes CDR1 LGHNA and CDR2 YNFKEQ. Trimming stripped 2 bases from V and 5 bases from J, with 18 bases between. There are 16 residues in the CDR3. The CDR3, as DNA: TGTGCCAGCAGCCAACCTACGAACAGGGTGGGGTATGGCTACACCTTC. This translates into CASSQPTNRVGYGYTF.

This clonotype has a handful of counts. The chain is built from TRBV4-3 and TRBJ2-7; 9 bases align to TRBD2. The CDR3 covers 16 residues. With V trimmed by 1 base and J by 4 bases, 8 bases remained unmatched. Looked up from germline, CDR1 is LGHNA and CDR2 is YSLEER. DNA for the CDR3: TGCGCCAGCAGCCAAGTCCTAGCGGGATTGAGGTACGAGCAGTACTTC. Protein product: CASSQVLAGLRYEQYF.

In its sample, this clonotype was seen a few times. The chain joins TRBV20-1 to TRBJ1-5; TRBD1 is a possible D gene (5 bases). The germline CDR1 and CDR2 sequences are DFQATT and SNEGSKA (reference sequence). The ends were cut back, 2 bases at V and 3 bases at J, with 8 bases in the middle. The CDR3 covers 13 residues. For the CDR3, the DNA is TGCAGTGCTAGACAGGGCCCCAATCAGCCCCAGCATTTT. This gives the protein CSARQGPNQPQHF.

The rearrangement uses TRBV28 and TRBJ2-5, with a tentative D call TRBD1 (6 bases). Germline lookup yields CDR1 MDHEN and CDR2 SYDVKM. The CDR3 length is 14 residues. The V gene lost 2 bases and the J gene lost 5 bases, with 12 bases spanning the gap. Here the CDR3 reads CASSLTQGRETQYF. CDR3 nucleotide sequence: TGTGCCAGCAGTTTAACACAGGGAAGGGAGACCCAGTACTTC.

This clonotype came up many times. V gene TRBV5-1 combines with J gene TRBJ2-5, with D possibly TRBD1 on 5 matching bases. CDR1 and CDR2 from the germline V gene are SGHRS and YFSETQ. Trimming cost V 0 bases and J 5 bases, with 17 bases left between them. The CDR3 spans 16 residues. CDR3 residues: CASSLVFRNKGETQYF. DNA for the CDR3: TGCGCCAGCAGCTTGGTGTTCAGGAACAAGGGGGAGACCCAGTACTTC.

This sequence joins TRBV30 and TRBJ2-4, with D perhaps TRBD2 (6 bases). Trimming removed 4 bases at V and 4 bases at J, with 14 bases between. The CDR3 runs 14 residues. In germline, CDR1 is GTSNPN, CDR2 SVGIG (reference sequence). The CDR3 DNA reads TGTGCCTGGAATAAAGGGAGGAATAAAAACATTCAGTACTTC. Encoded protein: CAWNKGRNKNIQYF.

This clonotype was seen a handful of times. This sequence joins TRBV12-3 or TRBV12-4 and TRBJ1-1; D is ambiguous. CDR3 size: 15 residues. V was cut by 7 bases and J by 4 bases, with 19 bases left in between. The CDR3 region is CASTLPGRVSTEAFF. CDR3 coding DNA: TGTGCCAGCACCTTACCAGGACGGGTAAGCACTGAAGCTTTCTTT.